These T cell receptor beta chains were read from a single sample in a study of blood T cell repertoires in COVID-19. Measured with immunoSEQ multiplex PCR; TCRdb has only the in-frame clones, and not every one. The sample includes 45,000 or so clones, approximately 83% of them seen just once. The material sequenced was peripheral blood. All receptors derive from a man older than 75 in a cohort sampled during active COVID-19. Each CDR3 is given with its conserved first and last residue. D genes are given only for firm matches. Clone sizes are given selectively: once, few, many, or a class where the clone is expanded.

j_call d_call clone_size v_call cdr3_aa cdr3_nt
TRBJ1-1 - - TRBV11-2 CASSEIGTEAFF TGTGCCAGCAGCGAGATCGGGACTGAAGCTTTCTTT
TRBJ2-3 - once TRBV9 CASSVASGADTQYF TGTGCCAGCAGCGTAGCTTCGGGGGCAGATACGCAGTATTTT
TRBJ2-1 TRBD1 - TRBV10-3 CATRQGSSEQFF TGTGCCACCCGACAGGGTAGCAGTGAGCAGTTCTTC
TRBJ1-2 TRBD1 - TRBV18 CASSLSRDRAGGGYTF TGTGCCAGCTCCCTCTCGCGGGACAGGGCCGGTGGAGGCTACACCTTC
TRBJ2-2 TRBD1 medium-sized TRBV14 CASSRRQGGGGELFF TGTGCCAGCAGCCGCAGACAGGGGGGCGGCGGGGAGCTGTTTTTT
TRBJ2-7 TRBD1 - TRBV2 CASSAWTGIEQYF TGTGCCAGCAGTGCTTGGACAGGGATCGAGCAGTACTTC
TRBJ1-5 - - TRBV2 CASSISGVKSNQPQHF TGTGCCAGCAGTATCTCGGGGGTTAAGAGCAATCAGCCCCAGCATTTT
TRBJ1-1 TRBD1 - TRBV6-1 CASSGWGDRRNTEAFF TGTGCCAGCAGTGGTTGGGGGGACAGAAGGAACACTGAAGCTTTCTTT
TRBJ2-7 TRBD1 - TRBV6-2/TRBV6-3 CASSSRDRGFYEQYF TGTGCCAGCAGTTCCCGGGACAGGGGATTCTACGAGCAGTACTTC
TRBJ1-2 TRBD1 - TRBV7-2 CASSLAIGTGNGGYTF TGTGCCAGCAGCTTAGCCATCGGGACAGGCAACGGTGGCTACACCTTC
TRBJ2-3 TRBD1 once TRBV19 CASSLGQGRTDTQYF TGTGCCAGTAGTCTAGGACAGGGACGGACAGATACGCAGTATTTT
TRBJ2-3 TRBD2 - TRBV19 CASSIWTSGGADGDTQYF TGTGCCAGTAGTATATGGACTAGCGGGGGGGCTGATGGAGATACGCAGTATTTT
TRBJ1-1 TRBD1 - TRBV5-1 CASARQGSTEAFF TGCGCCAGCGCACGACAGGGCAGCACTGAAGCTTTCTTT
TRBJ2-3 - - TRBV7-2 CASSLGTGLCTQYF TGTGCCAGCAGCTTAGGAACAGGGTTATGTACGCAGTATTTT
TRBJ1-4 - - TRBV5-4 CASSLAMGGNEKLFF TGTGCCAGCAGCTTGGCCATGGGGGGAAATGAAAAACTGTTTTTT
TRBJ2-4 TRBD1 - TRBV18 CASSPGLGQGATKNIQYF TGTGCCAGCTCACCGGGTCTGGGACAGGGGGCGACCAAAAACATTCAGTACTTC
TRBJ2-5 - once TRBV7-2 CASSQARSGWETQYF TGTGCCAGCAGCCAGGCAAGGTCCGGATGGGAGACCCAGTACTTC
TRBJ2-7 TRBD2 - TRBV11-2 CASSLWVLAGEGEQYF TGTGCCAGCAGCTTATGGGTGCTAGCGGGAGAGGGGGAGCAGTACTTC
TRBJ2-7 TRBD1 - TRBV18 CASSPGDSTYEQYF TGTGCCAGCTCACCCGGGGACAGTACCTACGAGCAGTACTTC
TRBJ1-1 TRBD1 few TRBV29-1 CSASQGAGTEAFF TGCAGCGCCTCACAGGGGGCCGGCACTGAAGCTTTCTTT
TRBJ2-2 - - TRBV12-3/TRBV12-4 CASSSIGGGELFF TGTGCCAGCAGTTCCATCGGCGGGGGGGAGCTGTTTTTT
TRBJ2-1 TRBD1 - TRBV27 CASRPGTGGPNEQFF TGTGCCAGCAGGCCCGGGACAGGGGGTCCGAATGAGCAGTTCTTC
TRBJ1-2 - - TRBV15 CATSRGGTLRPYGYTF TGTGCCACCAGCAGGGGCGGGACTCTTAGACCTTATGGCTACACCTTC
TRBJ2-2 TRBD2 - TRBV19 CASSIQLAGTPGELFF TGTGCCAGTAGTATTCAGCTAGCGGGAACCCCCGGGGAGCTGTTTTTT
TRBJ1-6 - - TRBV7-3 CASSFTGFWSPLHF TGTGCCAGCAGTTTCACAGGGTTTTGGTCACCCCTCCACTTT
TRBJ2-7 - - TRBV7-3 CASSLSGGPSEQYF TGTGCCAGCAGCTTAAGTGGCGGGCCGTCCGAGCAGTACTTC
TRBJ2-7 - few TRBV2 CASSLISSSYEQYF TGTGCCAGCAGTCTCATATCCAGCTCCTACGAGCAGTACTTC
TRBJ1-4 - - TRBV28 CASSPGGTPKGGEKLFF TGTGCCAGCAGTCCCGGGGGGACCCCAAAGGGGGGAGAAAAACTGTTTTTT
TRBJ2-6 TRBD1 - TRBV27 CASSSTGTGGAGANVLTF TGTGCCAGCAGTTCCACCGGGACAGGGGGCGCTGGGGCCAACGTCCTGACTTTC
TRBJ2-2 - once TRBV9 CASSVGPGNTGELFF TGTGCCAGCAGCGTAGGACCAGGGAACACCGGGGAGCTGTTTTTT
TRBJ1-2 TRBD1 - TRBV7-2 CASSSRTGPNYGYTF TGTGCCAGCAGCTCTCGGACAGGGCCTAACTATGGCTACACCTTC
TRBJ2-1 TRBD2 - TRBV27 CASSLSGGISQFF TGTGCCAGCAGTTTATCGGGGGGGATTTCGCAGTTCTTC
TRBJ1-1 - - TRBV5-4 CASSSDLGTEAFF TGTGCCAGCAGCTCAGACCTAGGCACTGAAGCTTTCTTT
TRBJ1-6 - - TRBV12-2 CAKAGTRVLNSPLHF TGTGCAAAAGCGGGGACACGGGTTCTGAATTCACCCCTCCACTTT
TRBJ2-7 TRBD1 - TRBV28 CASSPPGQDEQYF TGTGCCAGCAGTCCCCCGGGACAGGACGAGCAGTACTTC
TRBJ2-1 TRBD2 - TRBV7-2 CASSLRLAGGPGNEQFF TGTGCCAGCAGCTTACGACTAGCGGGAGGGCCCGGGAATGAGCAGTTCTTC
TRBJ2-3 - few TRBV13 CASSLGTEATQYF TGTGCCAGCAGCCTCGGGACTGAGGCCACGCAGTATTTT
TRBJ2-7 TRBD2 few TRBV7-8 CASSHRGRGYEQYF TGTGCCAGCAGTCATCGCGGGAGGGGTTACGAGCAGTACTTC
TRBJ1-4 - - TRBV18 CASSPYTATNEKLFF TGTGCCAGCTCGCCGTACACAGCAACTAATGAAAAACTGTTTTTT
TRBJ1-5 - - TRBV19 CASSISQNQPQHF TGTGCCAGTAGTATCTCCCAGAATCAGCCCCAGCATTTT
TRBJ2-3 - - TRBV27 CASSLNLVDTQYF TGTGCCAGCAGTTTAAATCTCGTAGATACGCAGTATTTT
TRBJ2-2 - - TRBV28 CASSLNTGELFF TGTGCCAGCAGCCTGAACACCGGGGAGCTGTTTTTT
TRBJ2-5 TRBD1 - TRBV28 CASSFGQGETQYF TGTGCCAGCAGTTTCGGACAGGGGGAGACCCAGTACTTC
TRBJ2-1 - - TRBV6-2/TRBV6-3 CASSLEADNEQFF TGTGCCAGCAGTTTGGAGGCAGACAATGAGCAGTTCTTC
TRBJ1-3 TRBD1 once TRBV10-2 CASSETTGTGNTIYF TGCGCCAGCAGTGAGACGACAGGGACTGGAAACACCATATATTTT
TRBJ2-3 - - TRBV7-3 CASSPRRGQPDTQYF TGTGCCAGCAGCCCTCGGCGGGGGCAACCAGATACGCAGTATTTT
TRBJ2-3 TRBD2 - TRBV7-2 CASSLGGRSTDTQYF TGTGCCAGCAGCTTGGGCGGGAGGAGCACAGATACGCAGTATTTT
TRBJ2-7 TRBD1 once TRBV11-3 CASSRGQGRVSHEQYF TGTGCCAGCAGCAGAGGACAGGGCCGGGTGAGCCACGAGCAGTACTTC
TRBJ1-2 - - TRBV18 CASSPDQSGGDYGYTF TGTGCCAGCTCACCTGATCAGAGCGGGGGGGACTATGGCTACACCTTC
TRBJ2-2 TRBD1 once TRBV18 CASSPDRAGELFF TGTGCCAGCTCACCCGACAGGGCCGGGGAGCTGTTTTTT
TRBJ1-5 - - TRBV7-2 CASSLGGGLNQPQHF TGTGCCAGCAGCTTAGGAGGGGGTCTGAATCAGCCCCAGCATTTT
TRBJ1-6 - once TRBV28 CASSYQLGVNGNSPLHF TGTGCCAGCAGTTACCAGTTAGGGGTAAATGGGAATTCACCCCTCCACTTT
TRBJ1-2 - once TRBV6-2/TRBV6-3 CASSYRPSGDMTNYGYTF TGTGCCAGCAGTTACCGACCGTCGGGGGATATGACTAACTATGGCTACACCTTC
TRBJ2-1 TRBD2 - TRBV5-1 CASSLDDLAGEFF TGCGCCAGCAGCTTGGACGACCTAGCGGGAGAGTTCTTC
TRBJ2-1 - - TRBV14 CASSQEAVYNEQFF TGTGCCAGCAGCCAAGAAGCGGTGTACAATGAGCAGTTCTTC